These 28 T cell receptor beta chains were all obtained from the same sample, sequenced in a study of shared clonotypes between healthy human individuals. Sequencing used immunoSEQ multiplex PCR; TCRdb keeps in-frame clones, though not all of them. The sample yields more than 2 million clones, roughly 95% seen once. Sequenced input: naive CD4+ T cells sorted from blood. Subset reported: CD45RA+ positively selected. The receptors here all came from a man aged 18-30 years in good health.

The chain has TRBV6-6 and TRBJ2-5; 9 bases fit TRBD1. V lost 4 bases, J lost 2 bases, and 5 bases stayed unmatched. CDR1 is MNHNY, CDR2 SVGAGI, per germline (reference sequence). The CDR3 is 15 residues long. This CDR3 reads CASSSGQGDQETQYF. The CDR3 DNA reads TGTGCCAGCAGTTCGGGACAGGGAGATCAAGAGACCCAGTACTTC.

The chain links TRBV6-6 to TRBJ2-1; 7 nucleotides match TRBD1. CDR1 is MNHNY and CDR2 is SVGAGI in the germline V gene (reference sequence). V shed 7 bases, J shed 6 bases, and the junction held 6 bases outside the gene matches. The CDR3 is made up of 13 amino acids. The CDR3 region is CASTDRVLNEQFF. DNA for the CDR3: TGTGCCAGCACCGACAGGGTTCTCAATGAGCAGTTCTTC.

The chain is built from TRBV6-5 and TRBJ2-7, with D hard to call. Trimming stripped 6 bases from V and 5 bases from J, with 14 bases between. Germline CDR1 and CDR2: MNHEY and SVGAGI. The CDR3 sequence is 13 residues long. The CDR3 loop reads CASRRTILDEQYF. The CDR3 DNA follows: TGTGCCAGCAGGCGGACCATTCTCGACGAGCAGTACTTC.

The chain has TRBV7-8 and TRBJ2-7; D is ambiguous. With 3 bases removed from V and 7 bases from J, the gap between germline ends came to 7 bases. The germline V gene encodes CDR1 SGHVS and CDR2 FQNEAQ. The CDR3 is made up of 11 amino acids. CDR3 region: CASSFANEQYF. The DNA of the CDR3 is TGTGCCAGCAGCTTCGCCAATGAGCAGTACTTC.

This chain joins TRBV28 and TRBJ2-5; 9 nucleotides match TRBD2. Unmatched junction bases numbered 8, after V lost 4 bases and J lost 2 bases. Germline CDR1 is MDHEN and CDR2 is SYDVKM. The CDR3 contains 16 residues. CDR3 sequence: CASSSPRAGGQETQYF. The CDR3 DNA reads TGTGCCAGCAGTTCACCTCGAGCGGGGGGACAAGAGACCCAGTACTTC.

The chain uses TRBV7-2 and TRBJ2-2; maybe TRBD1 (6 bases). Germline V gene lookup returns CDR1 SGHTA and CDR2 FQGNSA. The CDR3 covers 14 residues. The DNA for the CDR3 is TGTGCAACCCCAGGACAGTCGAACACCGGGGAGCTGTTTTTT. This sequence encodes CATPGQSNTGELFF.

The chain carries TRBV6-1 and TRBJ2-3, with 7 bases lining up with TRBD1. The germline gives CDR1 MNHNS, CDR2 SASEGT. V was pared by 4 bases and J by 2 bases, with 6 bases of the junction left unmatched. The CDR3 has 15 amino acids. Here the CDR3 reads CASSGQGAVTDTQYF. DNA of the CDR3: TGTGCCAGCAGTGGACAGGGAGCGGTCACAGATACGCAGTATTTT.

The rearrangement joins TRBV28 to TRBJ1-2; D is unclear. The V end was cut by 5 bases, the J end by 4 bases, with 11 bases between. The CDR3 has 13 residues. CDR1 is MDHEN and CDR2 is SYDVKM in the germline V gene. CDR3 nucleotide sequence: TGTGCCAGCAGTGCTGGACGGCTCTATGGCTACACCTTC. It codes for CASSAGRLYGYTF.

This clone was found once. V gene TRBV5-1 combines with J gene TRBJ2-6, with D unresolved. The CDR3 totals 17 residues. The germline V gene encodes CDR1 SGHRS and CDR2 YFSETQ. V was clipped by 0 bases and J by 0 bases, with 10 bases between them. The CDR3: CASSLAVSSSGANVLTF. The CDR3 coding sequence is TGCGCCAGCAGCTTGGCCGTGTCGAGCTCTGGGGCCAACGTCCTGACTTTC.

The chain carries TRBV5-6 and TRBJ1-1, with 7 bases fitting TRBD1. Germline CDR1 and CDR2: SGHDT and YYEEEE. The CDR3 is made up of 14 amino acids. V lost 6 bases and J lost 4; bases outside the gene matches: 9. CDR3 loop: CASIHRGGGTEAFF. In nucleotides, the CDR3 is TGTGCCAGCATTCACAGGGGAGGGGGCACTGAAGCTTTCTTT.

The chain joins TRBV27 to TRBJ1-3, with unresolved D. Germline assignment: CDR1 MNHEY and CDR2 SMNVEV (reference sequence). V was shortened by 3 bases and J by 4 bases, with 10 bases between the two germline ends. The CDR3 contains 14 residues. CDR3: CASSFVLRGNTIYF. The DNA for the CDR3 is TGTGCCAGCAGTTTCGTCCTCCGGGGAAACACCATATATTTT.

The chain combines TRBV5-4 with TRBJ1-6; possibly TRBD1 for D (5 bases). Germline V gene data show CDR1 as SGHNT and CDR2 as YYREEE (reference sequence). CDR3 length equals 15 residues. V was cut by 1 base and J by 7 bases, with 12 bases left in between. The CDR3 sequence is CASSLSPGDNSPLHF. The CDR3 DNA is TGTGCCAGCAGCTTGTCCCCCGGGGACAATTCACCCCTCCACTTT.

The V and J genes are TRBV5-1 and TRBJ2-2; no reliable D call. CDR1 SGHRS and CDR2 YFSETQ come from the germline V gene. V lost 0 bases to trimming and J lost 8 bases, with 11 bases between them. The CDR3 is 14 amino acids. In DNA form, the CDR3 reads TGCGCCAGCAGCTTGGGGGCGGCTACTGGGGAGCTGTTTTTT. It is translated as CASSLGAATGELFF.

The chain recombines TRBV10-3 with TRBJ1-2, with 12 bases aligning to TRBD1. J was trimmed by 7 bases and V by 6 bases; bases with no gene match: 12. CDR3 length equals 16 residues. CDR1 is ENHRY, CDR2 SYGVKD, per germline. CDR3 sequence reads: CAISLGTGGSTGGYTF. Written as DNA, the CDR3 is TGTGCCATCAGCCTAGGGACAGGGGGCTCTACGGGTGGCTACACCTTC.

This chain connects TRBV7-9 to TRBJ2-1, with D maybe TRBD2 (6 bases). Trimming left V 3 bases short and J 7 bases short, with 13 bases between. Germline CDR1 and CDR2: SEHNR and FQNEAQ (reference sequence). The CDR3 length is 14 residues. The CDR3 is CASSLEGSWNEQFF. CDR3 DNA: TGTGCCAGCAGCTTGGAGGGTAGCTGGAATGAGCAGTTCTTC. The full variable domain, rest sourced from reference TRBV7-9 and TRBJ2-1, is DTGVSQNPRHKITKRGQNVTFRCDPISEHNRLYWYRQTLGQGPEFLTYFQNEAQLEKSRLLSDRFSAERPKGSFSTLEIQRTEQGDSAMYLCASSLEGSWNEQFFGPGTRLTVL.

The chain combines TRBV7-8 with TRBJ2-7, with D perhaps TRBD2 (6 bases). CDR1 is SGHVS and CDR2 is FQNEAQ in the germline V gene. The CDR3 length is 15 residues. The V and J ends lost 1 base and 3 bases respectively, with 13 bases between them. In DNA form, the CDR3 reads TGTGCCAGCAGCTTAGGACGGGGACTCCACTACGAGCAGTACTTC. Translation: CASSLGRGLHYEQYF.

In regard to this clone: Within the sample, other DNA sequences also encode this same CDR3. The rearrangement uses TRBV27 and TRBJ1-1; D remains unclear. CDR1 and CDR2 from the germline V gene are MNHEY and SMNVEV (reference sequence). CDR3 length equals 14 residues. Trimming removed 0 bases from V and 1 base from J, with 6 bases in between. CDR3 sequence: CASSLSRKNTEAFF. The DNA of the CDR3 is TGTGCCAGCAGTTTATCCCGAAAGAACACTGAAGCTTTCTTT.

The chain's CDR3 is CASSPNPGLTGTEAFF. The CDR3 DNA is TGTGCCAGCTCACCAAATCCGGGGTTGACGGGCACTGAAGCTTTCTTT. The rearrangement joins TRBV18 to TRBJ1-1, with unresolved D. With 2 bases removed from V and 4 bases from J, the gap between germline ends came to 17 bases. The CDR3 runs to 16 residues. The germline V gene has CDR1 KGHSH and CDR2 LQKENI.

This rearrangement joins TRBV28 to TRBJ1-6, with D possibly TRBD1 on 5 matching bases. This CDR3 is built from 12 residues. Germline assignment: CDR1 MDHEN and CDR2 SYDVKM. Trimming removed 8 bases at V and 8 bases at J, with 10 bases between. CDR3 region: CASWDVDSPLHF. Written as DNA, the CDR3 is TGTGCCAGCTGGGACGTTGATTCACCCCTCCACTTT.

The rearrangement joins TRBV5-6 to TRBJ2-5, with 10 bases matching TRBD2. CDR1 and CDR2 from the germline V gene are SGHDT and YYEEEE. The trim removed 3 bases at V and 3 bases at J, leaving 8 bases unmatched. This CDR3 is built from 16 residues. The chain's CDR3 is CASSSGLALPKETQYF. CDR3 coding DNA: TGTGCCAGCAGCTCGGGACTAGCGCTCCCCAAAGAGACCCAGTACTTC. Full variable domain (outside the CDR3, taken from reference TRBV5-6 and TRBJ2-5): DAGVTQSPTHLIKTRGQQVTLRCSPKSGHDTVSWYQQALGQGPQFIFQYYEEEERQRGNFPDRFSGHQFPNYSSELNVNALLLGDSALYLCASSSGLALPKETQYFGPGTRLLVL.

V is TRBV5-1 and J is TRBJ2-2; 7 nucleotides align to TRBD1. The CDR3 length is 15 residues. Germline V lookup: CDR1 SGHRS, CDR2 YFSETQ. V dropped 6 bases and J dropped 5; count of bases not matched to a gene: 10. This chain's CDR3 is CASTGTAKQTGELFF. CDR3 sequence (DNA): TGCGCCAGCACCGGGACAGCAAAACAAACCGGGGAGCTGTTTTTT. The whole variable domain, filled in from reference TRBV5-1 and TRBJ2-2, reads KAGVTQTPRYLIKTRGQQVTLSCSPISGHRSVSWYQQTPGQGLQFLFEYFSETQRNKGNFPGRFSGRQFSNSRSEMNVSTLELGDSALYLCASTGTAKQTGELFFGEGSRLTVL.

J is TRBJ1-5 and V is TRBV7-2; the D gene is possibly TRBD1 (5 bases). Germline V gene lookup returns CDR1 SGHTA and CDR2 FQGNSA. V was trimmed by 6 bases and J by 2 bases, leaving 14 bases between them. This CDR3 is built from 15 residues. In DNA, the CDR3 is TGTGCCAGCAGTTGGGGGTTTAGCGGCAATCAGCCCCAGCATTTT. Translated, it gives CASSWGFSGNQPQHF.

The chain carries TRBV2 and TRBJ2-7, with a tentative D call TRBD1 (5 bases). Germline values: CDR1 SNHLY, CDR2 FYNNEI. The ends were cut back, 6 bases at V and 3 bases at J, with 9 bases in the middle. This CDR3 is built from 12 residues. CDR3 protein: CASRTQGYEQYF. CDR3 DNA: TGTGCCAGCAGGACCCAGGGCTACGAGCAGTACTTC.

The rearrangement uses TRBV5-1 and TRBJ1-6; D may be TRBD1 (6 bases). The germline V gene has CDR1 SGHRS and CDR2 YFSETQ. V lost 4 bases and J lost 9, with 17 bases in between. This CDR3 has 15 amino acids. The CDR3 bases are TGCGCCAGCAGCCTGACAGGCGCTTGGGCTTCACCCCTCCACTTT. Amino acids: CASSLTGAWASPLHF.

The chain couples TRBV5-1 to TRBJ2-7, with a possible D match to TRBD1 (6 bases). CDR1 and CDR2 from the germline V gene are SGHRS and YFSETQ. The germline V and J ends were trimmed by 4 bases and 0 bases, with 17 bases remaining between them. CDR3 size: 16 residues. The CDR3 region is CASSEITGPSSYEQYF. CDR3 bases: TGCGCCAGCAGCGAGATTACAGGGCCAAGCTCCTACGAGCAGTACTTC. Supplemented by reference TRBV5-1 and TRBJ2-7, the full variable domain reads KAGVTQTPRYLIKTRGQQVTLSCSPISGHRSVSWYQQTPGQGLQFLFEYFSETQRNKGNFPGRFSGRQFSNSRSEMNVSTLELGDSALYLCASSEITGPSSYEQYFGPGTRLTVT.

The chain recombines TRBV11-2 with TRBJ2-7; 12 bases fit TRBD2. This CDR3 contains 14 residues. Looked up from germline, CDR1 is SGHAT and CDR2 is FQNNGV. V gave up 5 bases and J gave up 3 bases; unmatched junction bases: 2. CDR3 region: CASSGGLAGYEQYF. In DNA, the CDR3 is TGTGCCAGCAGCGGGGGACTAGCGGGCTACGAGCAGTACTTC.

The chain links TRBV9 to TRBJ2-7, with 7 nucleotides matching TRBD1. V dropped 4 bases and J dropped 3; count of bases not matched to a gene: 7. The germline V gene encodes CDR1 SGDLS and CDR2 YYNGEE. This CDR3 has 14 amino acids. CDR3 coding DNA: TGTGCCAGCAGCCCGGGACAGCCTAACTACGAGCAGTACTTC. Translated, it gives CASSPGQPNYEQYF. Combining the CDR3 with reference TRBV9 and TRBJ2-7 gives the whole variable domain DSGVTQTPKHLITATGQRVTLRCSPRSGDLSVYWYQQSLDQGLQFLIQYYNGEERAKGNILERFSAQQFPDLHSELNLSSLELGDSALYFCASSPGQPNYEQYFGPGTRLTVT.

This clone was detected once. The gene calls are TRBV7-2 and TRBJ2-7; D possibly matches TRBD1 or TRBD2 (5 bases each). The germline V and J ends were trimmed by 2 bases and 7 bases, with 21 bases remaining between them. CDR3 size: 16 residues. Germline-derived CDR1 and CDR2 are SGHTA and FQGNSA. CDR3 nucleotides: TGTGCCAGCAGCTTAAATGGGGCGGGTGTTCTTCTGGAGCAGTACTTC. Protein product: CASSLNGAGVLLEQYF. Supplemented by reference TRBV7-2 and TRBJ2-7, the full variable domain reads GAGVSQSPSNKVTEKGKDVELRCDPISGHTALYWYRQSLGQGLEFLIYFQGNSAPDKSGLPSDRFSAERTGGSVSTLTIQRTQQEDSAVYLCASSLNGAGVLLEQYFGPGTRLTVT.